This T cell receptor (beta chain) was sequenced during a study of breast tumors, draining lymph nodes, adjacent tissues (TCRdb year 2016). For the study in its entirety: In breast cancer patients, the study compared the TCR beta repertoires of tumor, adjacent nontumor tissue and axillary lymph nodes. The study aimed to assess the relationships and possible T-cell exchange between tumor, surrounding tissue and draining lymph node repertoires in human breast cancer. Results and caveats for the whole study, not just this receptor: T-cell repertoire diversity in tumors was found to be lower than in lymph nodes but higher than in nontumor tissue, and preferential V and J gene usage was observed. Tumor and nontumor tissue repertoires were found to be significantly more similar in luminal-like than in basal-like breast cancer. The conclusion that tumor T cells originate in lymph nodes was presented as consistent with a hypothesis rather than as directly demonstrated. The data were considered consistent with the idea that most tumor T cells come from the lymph node and then expand in tumor tissue.

A note on this clonotype: Its antigen is unknown. A single base separates this from a much larger clone, so it may be a read error.

TCRdb records Illumina HiSeq 2000 as the sequencer. TCR beta chain libraries were generated through multiplex PCR amplification. The amplified TCR beta chain products were analyzed by high-throughput sequencing. TCRdb reprocessed the public reads (quality trimming at Q25 with fastp, clone calling with MiXCR) and kept in-frame beta chains. Every entry covers one CDR3 protein and lists the most common genes and DNA from its rows. This sample gives 130,000 or so distinct CDR3 sequences in total; less than 35% of them show up just once. The biggest ten clones account for around 2.3% of the sample. The CDR3 numbers 15 residues from cysteine through phenylalanine. CDR3 DNA is the only sequence kept; it has 45 bases, read in frame from the first base. Via the germline V gene, CDR1 is SGHVS and CDR2 FNYEAQ. Lymph node samples came from the axillary draining lymph nodes of breast cancer patients.

Sequenced: axillary lymph node tissue. The receptor's source is a female donor with breast cancer. Some clones in this sample may be carry-over from other donors' samples. The chain was built from TRBV7-6 and TRBJ1-2; the D gene lacks a confident call. The CDR3 reads as follows: CASSLTEKGPYGYPF. The DNA reads as follows: TGTGCCAGCAGCTTAACAGAGAAGGGCCCCTATGGCTACCCCTTC.